The rows below give T cell receptor beta chains drawn from one sample of a study of T cell repertoires in cytomegalovirus infection. TCRdb ran MiXCR on the reads and lists one entry per CDR3 protein. The data show around 740,000 distinct CDR3 sequences, 35% to 45% seen once. The sequencing input was PBMCs. All receptors derive from a human donor in good health (CMV status not recorded). Some clones in this sample may be carry-over from other donors' samples. The CDR3 runs from the conserved cysteine through the conserved F or W. Clone size appears in some rows only: once, few, many, or a class for an expanded clone.

len,abundance,v_gene,j_gene,CDR3aa
16,few,TRBV7-2,TRBJ2-3,CASSGVTSGSHHTQYF
13,-,TRBV4-1,TRBJ1-3,CASSQVHGDTIYF
15,many,TRBV7-2,TRBJ2-7,CASSLERSGSYEQYF
17,-,TRBV15,TRBJ1-2,CATSREAGKSFNYGYTF
16,-,TRBV7-2,TRBJ1-4,CASSIRDRLTNEKLFF
15,-,TRBV6-1,TRBJ2-2,CASSLRTGGSRELFF
12,many,TRBV10-2,TRBJ1-2,CASSESGYGYTF
15,-,TRBV4-1,TRBJ1-2,CASSQDLTSNYGYTF
13,-,TRBV5-1,TRBJ2-2,CASTTGVSGELFF
14,once,TRBV7-2,TRBJ2-1,CASSSRSRYNEQFF
14,-,TRBV12-3/TRBV12-4,TRBJ1-4,CASSWRTTGEKLFF
15,-,TRBV6-1,TRBJ1-5,CASSEGLRSGQPQHF
16,-,TRBV7-9,TRBJ2-2,CASSLPGAGNTGELFF
16,few,TRBV7-6,TRBJ1-4,CASSRFYGGLDEKLFF
15,many,TRBV7-8,TRBJ1-1,CASSLEPGSDTEAFF